The 7 T cell receptor beta chains below were found in one sample sequenced in a study of human CD8 memory T cell subsets. Generation of TCR beta libraries used UMI-labeled 5' RACE. TCRdb reanalyzed the 5' RACE reads, giving one entry per CDR3 protein sequence and no DNA. The sample has around 19,000 distinct CDR3 sequences; the top ten hold roughly 5%. Sequencing was carried out using CD8+ T cells from PBMCs. Every receptor here comes from a human donor in good health.

Frequency places this clonotype as medium-sized. J is TRBJ2-1 and V is TRBV7-2. Germline V lookup: CDR1 SGHTA, CDR2 FQGNSA. The CDR3 extends over 15 amino acids. The chain's CDR3 is CASSLWGSFSDEQFF.

J is TRBJ2-3 and V is TRBV7-8; TCRdb's assignment of TRBD1 cannot be checked, as there is no DNA. Germline V lookup: CDR1 SGHVS, CDR2 FQNEAQ. This CDR3 region has 16 residues. CDR3 sequence reads: CASSPTRDRFTDTQYF.

The chain has TRBV9 and TRBJ1-5; without DNA, the TCRdb call of TRBD1 cannot be checked. Per germline, CDR1 SGDLS and CDR2 YYNGEE. The CDR3 spans 14 residues. CDR3 sequence: CASSATGFNQPQHF.

The chain carries TRBV7-8 and TRBJ2-7; no DNA is available, so the TRBD1 call from TCRdb remains unchecked. The CDR3 has 14 residues. In germline, CDR1 is SGHVS, CDR2 FQNEAQ. CDR3: CASSLRESSYEQYF.

The chain has TRBV6-6 and TRBJ1-5. Per the germline V gene, CDR1 is MNHNY and CDR2 is SVGAGI (reference sequence). This CDR3 contains 16 residues. The CDR3 sequence is CASSYPTDYSNQPQHF.

By frequency, this clonotype is medium-sized. V is TRBV15 and J is TRBJ1-3; without DNA, the TCRdb call of TRBD1 cannot be checked. The CDR3 is made up of 16 amino acids. CDR1 and CDR2 (germline): LNHNV, YYDKDF (reference sequence). The chain's CDR3 is CATSRDSGGSGNTIYF.

The chain carries TRBV7-9 and TRBJ2-1; TCRdb gives TRBD2 as the D gene, but with no DNA this cannot be confirmed. This CDR3 has 13 residues. Germline lookup yields CDR1 SEHNR and CDR2 FQNEAQ (reference sequence). The CDR3: CASSPRDGYTQFF.